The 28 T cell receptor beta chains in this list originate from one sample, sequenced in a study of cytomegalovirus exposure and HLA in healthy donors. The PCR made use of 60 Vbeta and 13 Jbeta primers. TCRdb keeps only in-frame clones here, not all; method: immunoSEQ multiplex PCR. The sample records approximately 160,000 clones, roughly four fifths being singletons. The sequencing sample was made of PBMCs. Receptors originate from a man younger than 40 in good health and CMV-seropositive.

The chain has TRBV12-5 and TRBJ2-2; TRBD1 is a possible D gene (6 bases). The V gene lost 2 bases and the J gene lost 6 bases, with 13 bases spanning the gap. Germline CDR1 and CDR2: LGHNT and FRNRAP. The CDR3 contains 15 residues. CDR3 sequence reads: CASGLHKQGPGELFF. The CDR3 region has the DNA TGTGCTAGTGGTTTGCACAAACAGGGTCCCGGGGAGCTGTTTTTT.

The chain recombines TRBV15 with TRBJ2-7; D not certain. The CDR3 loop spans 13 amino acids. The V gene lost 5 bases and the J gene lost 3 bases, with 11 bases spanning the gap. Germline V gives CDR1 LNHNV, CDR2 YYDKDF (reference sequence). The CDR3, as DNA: TGTGCCACCAGCGTGGGCCCCTACTACGAGCAGTACTTC. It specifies CATSVGPYYEQYF.

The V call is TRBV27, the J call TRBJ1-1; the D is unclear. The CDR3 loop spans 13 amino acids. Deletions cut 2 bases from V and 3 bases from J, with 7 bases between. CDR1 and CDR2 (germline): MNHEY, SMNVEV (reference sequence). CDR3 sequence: CASSLGSDTEAFF. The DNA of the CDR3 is TGTGCCAGCAGTTTAGGTTCGGACACTGAAGCTTTCTTT.

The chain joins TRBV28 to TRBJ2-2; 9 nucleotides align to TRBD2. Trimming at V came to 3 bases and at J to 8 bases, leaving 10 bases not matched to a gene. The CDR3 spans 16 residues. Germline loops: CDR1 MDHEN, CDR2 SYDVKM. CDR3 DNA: TGTGCCAGCAGTTTTATAGCGGGGGAGCTATTTGGGGAGCTGTTTTTT. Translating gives CASSFIAGELFGELFF.

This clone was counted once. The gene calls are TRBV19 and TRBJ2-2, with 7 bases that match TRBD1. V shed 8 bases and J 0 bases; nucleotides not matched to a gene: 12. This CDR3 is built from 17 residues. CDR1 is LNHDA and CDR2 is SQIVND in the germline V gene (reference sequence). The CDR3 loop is CASAGTVWSPNTGELFF. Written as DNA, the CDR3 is TGTGCCAGTGCCGGGACAGTCTGGTCCCCGAACACCGGGGAGCTGTTTTTT.

CDR3 sequence (DNA): TGTGCCAGTAGTATAAACAGAGATCAGCCCCAGCATTTT. It is translated as CASSINRDQPQHF. The chain joins TRBV19 to TRBJ1-5; D gene uncertain. Germline CDR1 and CDR2: LNHDA and SQIVND (reference sequence). The germline V and J ends were trimmed by 2 bases and 5 bases, with 7 bases remaining between them. The CDR3 totals 13 residues.

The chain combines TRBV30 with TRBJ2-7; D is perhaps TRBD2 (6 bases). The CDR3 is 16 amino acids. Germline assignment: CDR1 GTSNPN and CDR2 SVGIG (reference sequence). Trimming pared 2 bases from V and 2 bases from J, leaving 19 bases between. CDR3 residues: CAWSRSGGKYAYEQYF. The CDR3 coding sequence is TGTGCCTGGAGTCGCTCTGGGGGGAAATACGCCTACGAGCAGTACTTC.

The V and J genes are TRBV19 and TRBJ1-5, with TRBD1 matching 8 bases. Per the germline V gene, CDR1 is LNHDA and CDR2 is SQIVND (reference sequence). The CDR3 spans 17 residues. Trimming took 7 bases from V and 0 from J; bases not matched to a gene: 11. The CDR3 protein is CASITSTGAYSNQPQHF. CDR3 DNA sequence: TGTGCCAGTATCACATCGACAGGGGCGTATAGCAATCAGCCCCAGCATTTT.

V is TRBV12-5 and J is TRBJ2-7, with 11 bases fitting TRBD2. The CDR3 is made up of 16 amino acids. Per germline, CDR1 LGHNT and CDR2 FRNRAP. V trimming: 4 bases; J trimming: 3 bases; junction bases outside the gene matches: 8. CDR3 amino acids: CASGSKLAGVFYEQYF. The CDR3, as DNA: TGTGCTAGTGGTTCGAAACTAGCGGGAGTATTCTACGAGCAGTACTTC. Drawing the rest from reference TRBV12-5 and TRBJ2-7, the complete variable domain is DARVTQTPRHKVTEMGQEVTMRCQPILGHNTVFWYRQTMMQGLELLAYFRNRAPLDDSGMPKDRFSAEMPDATLATLKIQPSEPRDSAVYFCASGSKLAGVFYEQYFGPGTRLTVT.

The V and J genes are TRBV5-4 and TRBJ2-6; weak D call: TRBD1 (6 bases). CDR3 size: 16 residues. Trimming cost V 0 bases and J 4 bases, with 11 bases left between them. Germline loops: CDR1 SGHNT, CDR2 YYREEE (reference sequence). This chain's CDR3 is CASSLVQGPGANVLTF. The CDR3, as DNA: TGTGCCAGCAGCTTGGTCCAGGGGCCAGGGGCCAACGTCCTGACTTTC.

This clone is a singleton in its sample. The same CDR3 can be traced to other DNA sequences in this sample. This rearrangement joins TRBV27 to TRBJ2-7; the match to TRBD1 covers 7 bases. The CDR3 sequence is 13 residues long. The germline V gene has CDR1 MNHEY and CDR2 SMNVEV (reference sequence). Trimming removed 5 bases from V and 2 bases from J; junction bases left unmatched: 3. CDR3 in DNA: TGTGCCAGCAGTCCCGGACAGGCCTACGAGCAGTACTTC. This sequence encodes CASSPGQAYEQYF.

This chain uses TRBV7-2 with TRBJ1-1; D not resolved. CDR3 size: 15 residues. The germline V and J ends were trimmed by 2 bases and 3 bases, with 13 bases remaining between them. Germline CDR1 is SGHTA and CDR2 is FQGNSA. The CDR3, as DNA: TGTGCCAGCAGCTTAATGGTACGGTTGGACACTGAAGCTTTCTTT. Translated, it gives CASSLMVRLDTEAFF.

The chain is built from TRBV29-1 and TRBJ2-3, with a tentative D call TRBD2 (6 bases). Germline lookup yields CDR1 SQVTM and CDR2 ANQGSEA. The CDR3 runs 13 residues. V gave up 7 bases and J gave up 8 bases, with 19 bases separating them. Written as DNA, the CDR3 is TGCAGCGCGAAAGGAGGGCTTCTCAGTACGCAGTATTTT. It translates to CSAKGGLLSTQYF.

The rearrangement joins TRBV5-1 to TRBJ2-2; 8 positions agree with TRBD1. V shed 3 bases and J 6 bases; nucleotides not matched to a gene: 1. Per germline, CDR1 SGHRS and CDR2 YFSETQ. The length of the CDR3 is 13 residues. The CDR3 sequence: CASSWTGSGELFF. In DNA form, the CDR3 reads TGCGCCAGCAGCTGGACAGGGTCCGGGGAGCTGTTTTTT.

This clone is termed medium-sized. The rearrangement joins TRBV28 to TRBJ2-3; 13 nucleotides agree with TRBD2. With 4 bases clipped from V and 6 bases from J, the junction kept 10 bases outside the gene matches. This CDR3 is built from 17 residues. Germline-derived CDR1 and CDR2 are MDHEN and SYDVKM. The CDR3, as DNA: TGTGCCAGCAGTTACTCGGGACTAGCGGGATTCGGGGATACGCAGTATTTT. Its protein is CASSYSGLAGFGDTQYF.

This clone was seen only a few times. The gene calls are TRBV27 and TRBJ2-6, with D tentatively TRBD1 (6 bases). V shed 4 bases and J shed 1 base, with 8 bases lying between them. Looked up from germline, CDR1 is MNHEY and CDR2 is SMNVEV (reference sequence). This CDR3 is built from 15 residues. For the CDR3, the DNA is TGTGCCAGCAGTTCCCAGGGGTCTGGGGCCAACGTCCTGACTTTC. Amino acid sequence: CASSSQGSGANVLTF.

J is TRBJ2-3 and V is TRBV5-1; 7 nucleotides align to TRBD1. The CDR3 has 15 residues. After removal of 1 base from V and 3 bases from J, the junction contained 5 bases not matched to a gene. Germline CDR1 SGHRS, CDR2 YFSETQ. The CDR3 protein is CASSLMARGTDTQYF. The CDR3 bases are TGCGCCAGCAGCTTGATGGCCAGGGGGACAGATACGCAGTATTTT. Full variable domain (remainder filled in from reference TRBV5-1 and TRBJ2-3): KAGVTQTPRYLIKTRGQQVTLSCSPISGHRSVSWYQQTPGQGLQFLFEYFSETQRNKGNFPGRFSGRQFSNSRSEMNVSTLELGDSALYLCASSLMARGTDTQYFGPGTRLTVL.

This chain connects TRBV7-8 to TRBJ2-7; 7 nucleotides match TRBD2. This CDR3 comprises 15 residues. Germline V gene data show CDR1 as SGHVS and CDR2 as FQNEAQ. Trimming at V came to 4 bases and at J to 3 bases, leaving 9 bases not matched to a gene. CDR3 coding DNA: TGTGCCAGCAGCTCGGACGGGGGGTACATCTACGAGCAGTACTTC. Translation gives CASSSDGGYIYEQYF.

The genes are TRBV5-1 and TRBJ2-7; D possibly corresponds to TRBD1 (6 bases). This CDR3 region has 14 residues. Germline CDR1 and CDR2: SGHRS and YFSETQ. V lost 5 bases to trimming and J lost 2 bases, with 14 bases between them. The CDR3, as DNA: TGCGCCAGCAGTTATGAGACAGGTCCCTACGAGCAGTACTTC. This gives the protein CASSYETGPYEQYF.

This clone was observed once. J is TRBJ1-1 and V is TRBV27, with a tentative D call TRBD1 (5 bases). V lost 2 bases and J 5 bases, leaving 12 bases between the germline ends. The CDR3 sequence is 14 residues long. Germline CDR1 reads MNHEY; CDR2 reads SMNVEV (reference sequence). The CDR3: CASSLVGGGTEAFF. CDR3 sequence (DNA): TGTGCCAGCAGTTTAGTCGGGGGTGGGACTGAAGCTTTCTTT.

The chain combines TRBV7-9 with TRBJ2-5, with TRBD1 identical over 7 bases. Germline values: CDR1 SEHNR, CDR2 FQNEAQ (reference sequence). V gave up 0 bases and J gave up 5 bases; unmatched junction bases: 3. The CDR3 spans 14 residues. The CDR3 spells CASSLAGGLETQYF. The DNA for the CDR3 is TGTGCCAGCAGCTTAGCAGGGGGCTTGGAGACCCAGTACTTC.

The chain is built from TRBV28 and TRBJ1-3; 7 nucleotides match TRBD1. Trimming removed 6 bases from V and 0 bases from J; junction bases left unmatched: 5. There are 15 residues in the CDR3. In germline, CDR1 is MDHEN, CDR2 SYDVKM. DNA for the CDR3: TGTGCCAGCAGCTACGGACAGGTCTCTGGAAACACCATATATTTT. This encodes CASSYGQVSGNTIYF. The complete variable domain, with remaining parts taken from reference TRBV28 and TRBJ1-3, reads DVKVTQSSRYLVKRTGEKVFLECVQDMDHENMFWYRQDPGLGLRLIYFSYDVKMKEKGDIPEGYSVSREKKERFSLILESASTNQTSMYLCASSYGQVSGNTIYFGEGSWLTVV.

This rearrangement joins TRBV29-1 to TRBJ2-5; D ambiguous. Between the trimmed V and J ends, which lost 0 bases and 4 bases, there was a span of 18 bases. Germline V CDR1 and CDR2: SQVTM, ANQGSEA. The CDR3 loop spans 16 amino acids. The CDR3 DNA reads TGCAGCGTTGAAGACGGTTCGGGTGTTGTGGGAGAGACCCAGTACTTC. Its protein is CSVEDGSGVVGETQYF. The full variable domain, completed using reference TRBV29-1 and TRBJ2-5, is SAVISQKPSRDICQRGTSLTIQCQVDSQVTMMFWYRQQPGQSLTLIATANQGSEATYESGFVIDKFPISRPNLTFSTLTVSNMSPEDSSIYLCSVEDGSGVVGETQYFGPGTRLLVL.

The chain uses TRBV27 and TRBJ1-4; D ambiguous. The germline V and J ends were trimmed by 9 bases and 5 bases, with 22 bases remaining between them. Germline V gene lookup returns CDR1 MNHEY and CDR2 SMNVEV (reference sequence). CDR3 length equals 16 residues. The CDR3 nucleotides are TGTGCCAGGACCTACGAGATCCGAGGACTCAATGAAAAACTGTTTTTT. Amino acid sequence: CARTYEIRGLNEKLFF.

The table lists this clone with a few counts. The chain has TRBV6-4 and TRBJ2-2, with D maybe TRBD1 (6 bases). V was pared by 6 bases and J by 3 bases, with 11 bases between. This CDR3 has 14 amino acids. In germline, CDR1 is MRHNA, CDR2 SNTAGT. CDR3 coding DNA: TGTGCCAGCAGACAGGGTTTGGACACCGGGGAGCTGTTTTTT. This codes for CASRQGLDTGELFF.

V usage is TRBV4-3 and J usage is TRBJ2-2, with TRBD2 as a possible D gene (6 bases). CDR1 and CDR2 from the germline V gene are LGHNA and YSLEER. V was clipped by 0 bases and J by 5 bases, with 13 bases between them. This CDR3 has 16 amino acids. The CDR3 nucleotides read TGCGCCAGCAGCCAAGACGTCGGGGGTTGGACCGGGGAGCTGTTTTTT. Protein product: CASSQDVGGWTGELFF.

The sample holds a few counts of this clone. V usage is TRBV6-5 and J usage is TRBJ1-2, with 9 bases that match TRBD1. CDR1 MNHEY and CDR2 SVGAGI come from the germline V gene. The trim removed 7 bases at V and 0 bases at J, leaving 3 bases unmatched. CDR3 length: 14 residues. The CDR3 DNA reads TGTGCCAGCATCGGGACAGGGACTAACTATGGCTACACCTTC. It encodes CASIGTGTNYGYTF.

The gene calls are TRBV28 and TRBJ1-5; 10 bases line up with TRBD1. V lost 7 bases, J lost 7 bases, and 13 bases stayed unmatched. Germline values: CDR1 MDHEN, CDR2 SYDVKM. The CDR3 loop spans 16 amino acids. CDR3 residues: CASTIDRGPLKQPQHF. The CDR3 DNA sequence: TGTGCCAGCACCATCGACAGGGGGCCTTTGAAGCAGCCCCAGCATTTT.